The 24 T cell receptor beta chains presented below share a single source sample, sequenced in a study of circulating and synovial CD4+ cells in juvenile arthritis. Libraries were prepared by immunoSEQ multiplex PCR; TCRdb keeps only in-frame clonotypes and omits some of them. Here the sample spans tens of thousands of clones, over 95% being singletons. The source material was CD4+ T cells from blood. These receptors all come from a human donor with juvenile idiopathic arthritis.

The chain carries TRBV5-1 and TRBJ1-2, with 9 bases matching TRBD1. The germline V gene has CDR1 SGHRS and CDR2 YFSETQ. This CDR3 has 17 residues. The V gene end was trimmed by 2 bases and the J gene end by 7 bases; junction bases not matched to a gene: 15. The CDR3 DNA reads TGCGCCAGCAGCTTTGGACCGGACAGGGGACAAGTAGGTGGCTACACCTTC. Residues: CASSFGPDRGQVGGYTF.

This clone was recorded a few times. The genes are TRBV6-1 and TRBJ1-1; 9 nucleotides agree with TRBD1. The CDR3 contains 18 residues. After removal of 1 base from V and 3 bases from J, the junction contained 12 bases not matched to a gene. CDR1 is MNHNS, CDR2 SASEGT, per germline. Here the CDR3 DNA reads TGTGCCAGCAGTGAAGGGACCCGGGGACAGGGCCGGTACACTGAAGCTTTCTTT. It encodes CASSEGTRGQGRYTEAFF.

The J gene is TRBJ2-5, the V gene TRBV27, with 7 bases identical to TRBD1. This CDR3 spans 13 amino acids. Per the germline V gene, CDR1 is MNHEY and CDR2 is SMNVEV (reference sequence). V lost 2 bases and J lost 4; bases outside the gene matches: 1. For the CDR3, the DNA is TGTGCCAGCAGTTTAAGGGGGCGAGAGACCCAGTACTTC. Translated, it gives CASSLRGRETQYF.

The chain uses TRBV6-5 and TRBJ1-2; 8 bases line up with TRBD1. CDR3 length: 13 residues. Germline V gene data show CDR1 as MNHEY and CDR2 as SVGAGI. V lost 6 bases, J lost 5 bases, and 5 bases stayed unmatched. This chain's CDR3 is CASSQGQGYGYTF. Written as DNA, the CDR3 is TGTGCCAGCAGCCAAGGACAGGGTTATGGCTACACCTTC.

The V call is TRBV7-2, the J call TRBJ1-3; 7 bases are shared with TRBD1. The CDR3 has 15 amino acids. V shed 4 bases, J shed 2 bases, and the junction held 5 bases outside the gene matches. Germline CDR1 reads SGHTA; CDR2 reads FQGNSA. DNA for the CDR3: TGTGCCAGCAGCTCCTTGGACAGGCCTGGAAACACCATATATTTT. Amino acids: CASSSLDRPGNTIYF.

V gene TRBV7-3 combines with J gene TRBJ1-1; a possible D gene is TRBD1 (5 bases). The CDR3 extends over 13 amino acids. Trimming took 5 bases from V and 0 from J, leaving 7 bases between them. Per the germline V gene, CDR1 is SGHTA and CDR2 is FQGTGA. CDR3 sequence (DNA): TGTGCCAGCAGCATGACAGTGAACACTGAAGCTTTCTTT. Amino acid sequence: CASSMTVNTEAFF. Complete variable domain (other parts from reference TRBV7-3 and TRBJ1-1): GAGVSQTPSNKVTEKGKYVELRCDPISGHTALYWYRQSLGQGPEFLIYFQGTGAADDSGLPNDRFFAVRPEGSVSTLKIQRTERGDSAVYLCASSMTVNTEAFFGQGTRLTVV.

The chain employs TRBV9 and TRBJ2-1; TRBD2 aligns across 9 bases. V shed 6 bases, J shed 3 bases, and the junction held 7 bases outside the gene matches. From germline, CDR1 is SGDLS and CDR2 YYNGEE. CDR3 length: 15 residues. CDR3 nucleotide sequence: TGTGCCAGCAACCCTAGCGGGATCTACTACAATGAGCAGTTCTTC. It codes for CASNPSGIYYNEQFF. Based on the CDR3 plus reference TRBV9 and TRBJ2-1, the full variable domain is DSGVTQTPKHLITATGQRVTLRCSPRSGDLSVYWYQQSLDQGLQFLIQYYNGEERAKGNILERFSAQQFPDLHSELNLSSLELGDSALYFCASNPSGIYYNEQFFGPGTRLTVL.

V and J are TRBV18 and TRBJ2-3; 11 positions agree with TRBD2. Looked up from germline, CDR1 is KGHSH and CDR2 is LQKENI. V was pared by 6 bases and J by 1 base, with 12 bases of the junction left unmatched. The CDR3 loop spans 18 amino acids. The CDR3 region has the DNA TGTGCCAGCTCTCCTCGTAGCGGGAGGGGTGGGCGCACAGATACGCAGTATTTT. Its translation is CASSPRSGRGGRTDTQYF.

The chain recombines TRBV5-1 with TRBJ1-6, with 10 bases lining up with TRBD1. The CDR3 has 15 amino acids. V dropped 3 bases and J dropped 13; count of bases not matched to a gene: 10. Germline assignment: CDR1 SGHRS and CDR2 YFSETQ. This CDR3 reads CASSSGQGRFSPLHF. In DNA form, the CDR3 reads TGCGCCAGCAGCTCGGGACAGGGGAGGTTCTCCCCCCTCCACTTT. The full variable domain, completed using reference TRBV5-1 and TRBJ1-6, is KAGVTQTPRYLIKTRGQQVTLSCSPISGHRSVSWYQQTPGQGLQFLFEYFSETQRNKGNFPGRFSGRQFSNSRSEMNVSTLELGDSALYLCASSSGQGRFSPLHFGNGTRLTVT.

V is TRBV18 and J is TRBJ1-1, with D possibly matching TRBD1 (5 bases). V gave up 3 bases and J gave up 2 bases, with 10 bases separating them. The CDR3 loop spans 14 amino acids. From germline, CDR1 is KGHSH and CDR2 LQKENI. The CDR3 DNA sequence: TGTGCCAGCTCACCCAACAGGCGCAACACTGAAGCTTTCTTT. This encodes CASSPNRRNTEAFF.

The chain joins TRBV4-3 to TRBJ2-6, with 10 bases matching TRBD1. Germline values: CDR1 LGHNA, CDR2 YSLEER. CDR3 length: 18 residues. V shed 2 bases and J 0 bases; nucleotides not matched to a gene: 4. DNA for the CDR3: TGCGCCAGCAGCCAAACCGGGACAGGGGTCTCTGGGGCCAACGTCCTGACTTTC. It is translated as CASSQTGTGVSGANVLTF.

This rearrangement joins TRBV2 to TRBJ2-1; 11 bases align to TRBD2. Germline trimming cut 7 bases from V and 5 bases from J; bases unmatched to any gene: 7. This CDR3 comprises 15 residues. Germline V CDR1 and CDR2: SNHLY, FYNNEI. The CDR3 sequence: CASTRTGLADNEQFF. The CDR3 coding sequence is TGTGCCAGCACCAGAACGGGACTAGCGGACAATGAGCAGTTCTTC.

The sample holds one count of this clone. This rearrangement joins TRBV28 to TRBJ2-7; TRBD1 agrees at 8 bases. The V gene end was trimmed by 6 bases and the J gene end by 2 bases; junction bases not matched to a gene: 12. This CDR3 spans 16 amino acids. Germline V gene data show CDR1 as MDHEN and CDR2 as SYDVKM. The CDR3 DNA reads TGTGCCAGCAGCCGGACAGGGCTTCCCCGCGCCTACGAGCAGTACTTC. It specifies CASSRTGLPRAYEQYF.

This chain uses TRBV6-5 with TRBJ1-1, with TRBD1 identical over 10 bases. Per germline, CDR1 MNHEY and CDR2 SVGAGI. The CDR3 has 15 amino acids. The V and J ends lost 6 bases and 0 bases, in that order; junction bases with no gene match: 4. The DNA for the CDR3 is TGTGCCAGCAGCCGAGGGACAGGGGTGAACACTGAAGCTTTCTTT. Encoded protein: CASSRGTGVNTEAFF.

J is TRBJ2-7 and V is TRBV28; 14 bases map to TRBD2. V was clipped by 5 bases and J by 6 bases; unmatched bases: 12. CDR1 and CDR2 from the germline V gene are MDHEN and SYDVKM. This CDR3 has 17 residues. CDR3 nucleotide sequence: TGTGCCAGCAGTCCAACCACCGGGACTAGCGGGAGTGGCGAGCAGTACTTC. Translation gives CASSPTTGTSGSGEQYF.

The V and J genes are TRBV11-2 and TRBJ2-1; D may be TRBD2 (5 bases). CDR1 and CDR2 (germline): SGHAT, FQNNGV. The CDR3 runs 16 residues. The V gene lost 4 bases and the J gene lost 4 bases, with 17 bases spanning the gap. The CDR3 region has the DNA TGTGCCAGCAGCTCCGCGACGAGGTCGGGATACAATGAGCAGTTCTTC. This encodes CASSSATRSGYNEQFF.

The V call is TRBV28, the J call TRBJ1-2, with TRBD1 matching over 10 bases. This CDR3 region has 17 residues. Germline V gives CDR1 MDHEN, CDR2 SYDVKM. V lost 6 bases to trimming and J lost 10 bases; unmatched junction nucleotides: 20. The DNA of the CDR3 is TGTGCCAGCAGCCGTGGGACAGGGGTGGGGGTTGGAGGGTACTACACCTTC. Residues: CASSRGTGVGVGGYYTF.

The rearrangement uses TRBV5-1 and TRBJ2-7, with 7 bases matching TRBD1. Germline V CDR1 and CDR2: SGHRS, YFSETQ. Losses at the gene ends were 0 bases for V and 5 bases for J; bases not matched to a gene: 17. CDR3 length: 18 amino acids. The CDR3 DNA reads TGCGCCAGCAGCTTGGATGGGGGTTGGGGACAGATTAGAAACGAGCAGTACTTC. It specifies CASSLDGGWGQIRNEQYF. Filled out from reference TRBV5-1 and TRBJ2-7, the complete variable domain reads KAGVTQTPRYLIKTRGQQVTLSCSPISGHRSVSWYQQTPGQGLQFLFEYFSETQRNKGNFPGRFSGRQFSNSRSEMNVSTLELGDSALYLCASSLDGGWGQIRNEQYFGPGTRLTVT.

The V call is TRBV7-3, the J call TRBJ1-2; possibly TRBD1 for D (5 bases). This CDR3 comprises 14 residues. Trimming cost V 5 bases and J 7 bases, with 17 bases left between them. The germline V gene encodes CDR1 SGHTA and CDR2 FQGTGA. Here the CDR3 reads CASSDNGGVGGYTF. The CDR3, as DNA: TGTGCCAGCAGCGACAACGGGGGGGTAGGTGGCTACACCTTC.

The J gene is TRBJ2-7, the V gene TRBV7-9, with 10 bases that match TRBD1. After removal of 5 bases from V and 5 bases from J, the junction contained 12 bases not matched to a gene. Germline lookup yields CDR1 SEHNR and CDR2 FQNEAQ (reference sequence). This CDR3 spans 16 amino acids. The CDR3 nucleotides are TGTGCCAGCAGCCGATGGGGACAGGGGAGTGGCGACGAGCAGTACTTC. Translation: CASSRWGQGSGDEQYF.

The rearrangement joins TRBV21-1 to TRBJ1-2. TRBV21-1 is described as a pseudogene. The CDR3 runs 14 residues. CDR3 amino acids: CASMQRLTNYGYTF. In DNA form, the CDR3 reads TGTGCCAGCATGCAAAGACTCACCAACTATGGCTACACCTTC.

This sequence joins TRBV5-6 and TRBJ2-3, with a possible D match to TRBD1 (6 bases). The CDR3 runs 16 residues. V was cut by 0 bases and J by 0 bases, with 11 bases left in between. Germline V lookup: CDR1 SGHDT, CDR2 YYEEEE. The DNA of the CDR3 is TGTGCCAGCAGCTTGGGCAGGGGAATTAGCACAGATACGCAGTATTTT. It encodes CASSLGRGISTDTQYF.

This chain links TRBV11-1 with TRBJ1-1, with D perhaps TRBD1 (5 bases). Per the germline V gene, CDR1 is SGHAT and CDR2 is FQDESV (reference sequence). The CDR3 contains 16 residues. V shed 1 base and J shed 4 bases, with 16 bases lying between them. The DNA for the CDR3 is TGTGCCAGCAGCTTAGTTACGCAAGGGGCGTCCACTGAAGCTTTCTTT. This codes for CASSLVTQGASTEAFF. The variable domain in full, completed from reference TRBV11-1 and TRBJ1-1, reads EAEVAQSPRYKITEKSQAVAFWCDPISGHATLYWYRQILGQGPELLVQFQDESVVDDSQLPKDRFSAERLKGVDSTLKIQPAELGDSAMYLCASSLVTQGASTEAFFGQGTRLTVV.

The chain carries TRBV6-1 and TRBJ2-5, with 9 nucleotides matching TRBD1. TRBJ2-7 explains the end of the DNA better; the J call may be wrong. Germline CDR1 and CDR2: MNHNS and SASEGT. The CDR3 covers 14 residues. This chain's CDR3 is CASSSGTGLYEQYF. For the CDR3, the DNA is TGTGCCAGCAGTTCCGGGACAGGGCTTTACGAGCAGTACTTC.